The 15 T cell receptor beta chains given below trace back to one sample, sequenced in a study of blood T cells in healthy people across ages. Combining a sample-barcoded 5' primer with a J-beta primer mix, a second PCR ran for 7 to 11 cycles. MiXCR was run by TCRdb on the 5' RACE reads, yielding one entry per CDR3 protein. The repertoire holds about 640,000 distinct CDR3 sequences, with roughly 53% as singletons. Input material: blood. The receptors come from a man in his 60s in good health.

The chain recombines TRBV12-5 with TRBJ2-3; D may be TRBD1 or TRBD2 (6 bases each). CDR1 LGHNT and CDR2 FRNRAP come from the germline V gene. The V end was cut by 6 bases, the J end by 4 bases, with 17 bases between. The CDR3 is made up of 15 amino acids. The DNA of the CDR3 is TGTGCTAGTGGGCCCCGACGGGGGCAGGCAGATACGCAGTATTTT. It is translated as CASGPRRGQADTQYF.

This chain uses TRBV25-1 with TRBJ1-1; no definite D call. There are 11 residues in the CDR3. V shed 7 bases and J shed 1 base, with 4 bases lying between them. Germline V gives CDR1 MGHDK, CDR2 SYGVNS. The CDR3 bases are TGTGCCAGCACTAAGAACACTGAAGCTTTCTTT. It codes for CASTKNTEAFF.

This clonotype was seen more than once but under ten times. The chain links TRBV11-2 to TRBJ2-7; 7 bases line up with TRBD1. The CDR3 is 17 residues long. CDR1 and CDR2 (germline): SGHAT, FQNNGV. After removal of 0 bases from V and 4 bases from J, the junction contained 12 bases not matched to a gene. The CDR3 sequence: CASSLDRGSPRYYEQYF. In DNA, the CDR3 is TGTGCCAGCAGCTTAGACAGGGGGAGTCCGAGGTATTACGAGCAGTACTTC.

The rearrangement links TRBV20-1 to TRBJ2-1; TRBD2 matches at 7 bases. Germline V gene lookup returns CDR1 DFQATT and CDR2 SNEGSKA (reference sequence). V trimming: 2 bases; J trimming: 5 bases; junction bases outside the gene matches: 3. This CDR3 contains 13 residues. CDR3 nucleotides: TGCAGTGCTAGACAGACTAGCAACAATGAGCAGTTCTTC. It translates to CSARQTSNNEQFF.

This clonotype is a singleton in its sample. The chain employs TRBV27 and TRBJ2-1; 7 bases agree with TRBD1. The CDR3 is made up of 14 amino acids. The V gene end was trimmed by 2 bases and the J gene end by 10 bases; junction bases not matched to a gene: 8. Germline CDR1 and CDR2: MNHEY and SMNVEV (reference sequence). The CDR3 loop is CASSLRGQSYEQFF. The CDR3 nucleotides are TGTGCCAGCAGTTTAAGGGGACAGTCCTACGAGCAGTTCTTC.

The chain uses TRBV5-1 and TRBJ2-7; the match to TRBD1 covers 10 bases. The CDR3 consists of 14 residues. From germline, CDR1 is SGHRS and CDR2 YFSETQ. V was clipped by 0 bases and J by 6 bases; unmatched bases: 3. CDR3 loop: CASSLAGTGAEQYF. DNA for the CDR3: TGCGCCAGCAGCTTGGCAGGGACAGGGGCCGAGCAGTACTTC.

This clonotype showed up just a few times. The V gene is TRBV7-2, the J gene TRBJ1-5; D gene uncertain. V dropped 5 bases and J dropped 7 bases, with 12 bases sitting between them. The CDR3 contains 13 residues. Germline V lookup: CDR1 SGHTA, CDR2 FQGNSA. This CDR3 reads CASSPRVRQPQHF. As DNA, the CDR3 is TGTGCCAGCAGCCCTCGGGTCCGGCAGCCCCAGCATTTT.

This clonotype is a singleton in its sample. The V gene is TRBV7-8, the J gene TRBJ1-2; D remains ambiguous. Between the trimmed V and J ends, which lost 0 bases and 1 base, there was a span of 9 bases. CDR3 length equals 15 residues. CDR1 is SGHVS, CDR2 FQNEAQ, per germline. CDR3 region: CASSLADFLNYGYTF. Written as DNA, the CDR3 is TGTGCCAGCAGCTTAGCAGACTTTCTTAACTATGGCTACACCTTC.

The rearrangement joins TRBV6-6 to TRBJ1-1; weak D call: TRBD1 (5 bases). Germline V CDR1 and CDR2: MNHNY, SVGAGI (reference sequence). The V gene lost 2 bases and the J gene lost 6 bases, with 13 bases spanning the gap. CDR3 length equals 14 residues. In DNA form, the CDR3 reads TGTGCCAGCAGTTACGGGGGGGGTAACCCTGAAGCTTTCTTT. This codes for CASSYGGGNPEAFF.

V and J are TRBV19 and TRBJ2-1; 9 bases match TRBD1. The CDR3 loop spans 15 amino acids. Germline CDR1 is LNHDA and CDR2 is SQIVND (reference sequence). The ends lost 6 bases at V and 8 bases at J; junction bases unmatched: 11. The CDR3 DNA follows: TGTGCCAGTAGCTTACCGGGACAGGGTATCTATGAGCAGTTCTTC. Translated: CASSLPGQGIYEQFF.

The chain links TRBV14 to TRBJ1-1; D may be TRBD1 (5 bases). Germline assignment: CDR1 SGHDN and CDR2 FVKESK. The length of the CDR3 is 13 residues. V dropped 1 base and J dropped 11 bases, with 14 bases sitting between them. The CDR3, as DNA: TGTGCCAGCAGCCAAGTATGGGGGGTTCTCGCTTTCTTT. Translated: CASSQVWGVLAFF. Complete variable domain (other parts from reference TRBV14 and TRBJ1-1): EAGVTQFPSHSVIEKGQTVTLRCDPISGHDNLYWYRRVMGKEIKFLLHFVKESKQDESGMPNNRFLAERTGGTYSTLKVQPAELEDSGVYFCASSQVWGVLAFFGQGTRLTVV.

V usage is TRBV14 and J usage is TRBJ2-3; tentative D call: TRBD2 (6 bases). Per the germline V gene, CDR1 is SGHDN and CDR2 is FVKESK. This CDR3 comprises 14 residues. V lost 11 bases to trimming and J lost 5 bases, with 20 bases between them. CDR3 amino acids: CAPLLAWGGDTQYF. For the CDR3, the DNA is TGTGCCCCTCTCTTGGCGTGGGGAGGAGATACGCAGTATTTT.

V and J are TRBV5-1 and TRBJ2-1; TRBD2 aligns across 8 bases. The V and J ends lost 0 bases and 8 bases, in that order; junction bases with no gene match: 7. The CDR3 spans 15 residues. The germline CDR1 and CDR2 sequences are SGHRS and YFSETQ. Here the CDR3 reads CASSLDGGGFDEQFF. CDR3 in DNA: TGCGCCAGCAGCTTGGACGGGGGGGGCTTCGATGAGCAGTTCTTC.

This clonotype occurred once. This sequence joins TRBV6-6 and TRBJ2-1; 7 bases line up with TRBD1. This CDR3 comprises 13 residues. Germline trimming cut 5 bases from V and 15 bases from J; bases unmatched to any gene: 13. The germline V gene encodes CDR1 MNHNY and CDR2 SVGAGI (reference sequence). The CDR3 DNA reads as TGTGCCAGCAGTATAAACATACAGGGGCCGCGGTTCTTC. As protein: CASSINIQGPRFF.

CDR3 DNA: TGTGCCAGCTGGGGATGGGGAGAGACCCAGTACTTC. Residues: CASWGWGETQYF. The genes are TRBV28 and TRBJ2-5; unclear D gene. The CDR3 is 12 amino acids. Germline V CDR1 and CDR2: MDHEN, SYDVKM. Trimming stripped 8 bases from V and 4 bases from J, with 11 bases between.